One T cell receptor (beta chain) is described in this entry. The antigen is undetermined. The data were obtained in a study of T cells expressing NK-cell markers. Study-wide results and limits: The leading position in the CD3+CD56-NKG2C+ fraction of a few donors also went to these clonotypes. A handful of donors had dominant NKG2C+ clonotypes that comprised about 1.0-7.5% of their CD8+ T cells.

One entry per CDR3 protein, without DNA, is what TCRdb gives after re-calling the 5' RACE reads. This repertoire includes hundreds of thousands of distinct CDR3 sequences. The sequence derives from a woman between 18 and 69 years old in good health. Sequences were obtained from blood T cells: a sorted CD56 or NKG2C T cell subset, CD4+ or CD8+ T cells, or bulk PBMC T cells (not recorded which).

The CDR3 is CASSLWQTYNEQFF. The chain has TRBV5-1 and TRBJ2-1. The CDR3 is 14 residues long. Germline V gives CDR1 SGHRS, CDR2 YFSETQ.